Listed below are T cell receptor beta chains from one sample, sequenced in a study of T cell changes during pregnancy in multiple sclerosis. Only in-frame clones appear in the TCRdb table, and some are missing; sequencing was by immunoSEQ multiplex PCR. Among about 73,000 clones listed, 80% to 95% were seen once. Specimen: peripheral blood, collected in the third trimester of pregnancy. All receptors derive from a female donor in good health, enrolled as a control in a pregnancy study. The CDR3 runs from the conserved cysteine through the conserved F or W. The order of the fields is V gene, D gene, J gene, clone size, CDR3 protein, CDR3 DNA. A D gene is named only where the DNA matches it firmly. Expanded clones are given a class, and other clones once, few, many or no size at all.

>TRBV28|TRBD1|TRBJ1-6|few
CASSWTGTVVSPLHF
TGTGCCAGCAGTTGGACCGGGACAGTGGTATCACCCCTCCACTTT
>TRBV4-3|-|TRBJ2-5|-
CASSQDMETQYF
TGCGCCAGCAGCCAAGATATGGAGACCCAGTACTTC
>TRBV5-5|-|TRBJ2-3|-
CASSLVGVGGLTDTQYF
TGTGCCAGCAGCTTGGTTGGAGTGGGGGGGCTTACAGATACGCAGTATTTT
>TRBV29-1|-|TRBJ2-1|-
CSVEVWTPLPYNEQFF
TGCAGCGTTGAAGTTTGGACTCCACTCCCTTACAATGAGCAGTTCTTC
>TRBV2|TRBD2|TRBJ2-7|-
CASSETSPGGSGEQYF
TGTGCCAGCAGTGAAACTAGCCCGGGGGGGTCGGGCGAGCAGTACTTC
>TRBV7-6|-|TRBJ2-5|-
CASSLRGIKETQYF
TGTGCCAGCAGCTTAAGGGGGATCAAAGAGACCCAGTACTTC
>TRBV4-2|TRBD2|TRBJ2-1|once
CASSQGPQAAGGYNEQFF
TGTGCCAGCAGCCAAGGACCACAAGCGGCGGGGGGTTACAATGAGCAGTTCTTC
>TRBV28|-|TRBJ1-4|once
CASRVGQIEKLFF
TGTGCCAGCAGGGTAGGACAGATTGAAAAACTGTTTTTT
>TRBV11-2|TRBD1|TRBJ1-1|-
CASSPIRDRETEAFF
TGTGCCAGCAGTCCAATCCGGGACAGGGAAACTGAAGCTTTCTTT
>TRBV7-6|-|TRBJ1-3|-
CASSPPLQGYRGNTIYF
TGTGCCAGCAGCCCGCCCCTACAGGGTTACAGGGGAAACACCATATATTTT
>TRBV25-1|-|TRBJ1-5|few
CASSESGQPQHF
TGTGCCAGCAGTGAATCCGGTCAGCCCCAGCATTTT
>TRBV5-4|TRBD1|TRBJ2-7|-
CASSLGSGGYEQYF
TGTGCCAGCAGCTTGGGTTCAGGGGGCTACGAGCAGTACTTC
>TRBV7-2|-|TRBJ2-2|once
CASSLVTGNTGELFF
TGTGCCAGCAGCTTAGTTACAGGCAACACCGGGGAGCTGTTTTTT
>TRBV28|TRBD1|TRBJ2-2|-
CASKLDRAITGELFF
TGTGCCAGCAAATTAGACAGGGCGATCACCGGGGAGCTGTTTTTT
>TRBV2|-|TRBJ1-2|-
CASTQQGPYGYTF
TGTGCCAGCACCCAACAGGGTCCCTATGGCTACACCTTC
>TRBV4-3|-|TRBJ1-4|-
CASSQKQWGGKLFF
TGCGCCAGCAGCCAAAAACAGTGGGGGGGAAAACTGTTTTTT
>TRBV6-1|TRBD2|TRBJ2-5|-
CASSERLAGGPGRETQYF
TGTGCCAGCAGTGAACGACTAGCGGGGGGGCCGGGGAGGGAGACCCAGTACTTC
>TRBV5-8|-|TRBJ2-3|-
CASSSLGGETDTQYF
TGTGCCAGCAGTTCTCTCGGTGGAGAGACAGATACGCAGTATTTT
>TRBV28|TRBD2|TRBJ2-7|once
CASSARGTTEQYF
TGTGCCAGCAGTGCCCGGGGGACTACGGAGCAGTACTTC
>TRBV28|TRBD1|TRBJ1-4|few
CASSLWEMTGNEKLFF
TGTGCCAGCAGTTTATGGGAAATGACAGGGAATGAAAAACTGTTTTTT
>TRBV28|-|TRBJ1-1|-
CASSLTGLNTEAFF
TGTGCCAGCAGTTTAACAGGCCTGAACACTGAAGCTTTCTTT
>TRBV28|-|TRBJ2-7|-
CASSPYRTPYEQYF
TGTGCCAGCAGTCCGTACCGGACTCCCTACGAGCAGTACTTC
>TRBV15|-|TRBJ1-6|-
CATSPERGSNSPLHF
TGTGCCACCAGTCCCGAAAGGGGTTCGAATTCACCCCTCCACTTT
>TRBV5-1|TRBD2|TRBJ2-5|-
CASSLGVSGGQETQYF
TGCGCCAGCAGCTTGGGGGTTAGCGGGGGCCAGGAGACCCAGTACTTC
>TRBV7-8|TRBD2|TRBJ2-7|-
CASSLEVGTSSEQYF
TGTGCCAGCAGCTTAGAAGTGGGGACTAGCAGCGAGCAGTACTTC
>TRBV10-2|-|TRBJ1-2|-
CASSGDYYGYTF
TGCGCCAGCAGTGGTGACTACTATGGCTACACCTTC
>TRBV5-1|-|TRBJ2-1|-
CASSLAINEQFF
TGCGCCAGCAGCTTGGCCATTAATGAGCAGTTCTTC
>TRBV6-1|-|TRBJ2-1|-
CASTEARGVVF
TGTGCCAGCACTGAAGCCAGGGGGGTAGTCTTC
>TRBV5-4|-|TRBJ1-2|-
CASSLDSYGYTF
TGTGCCAGCAGCCTCGACAGTTACGGCTACACCTTC
>TRBV5-4|-|TRBJ2-5|-
CASSLDWQGKETQYF
TGTGCCAGCAGCTTGGATTGGCAGGGGAAAGAGACCCAGTACTTC
>TRBV28|TRBD2|TRBJ2-7|once
CASRDLASGSYEQYF
TGTGCCAGCAGGGACCTGGCTAGCGGCTCCTACGAGCAGTACTTC
>TRBV18|-|TRBJ2-7|once
CASSPRSRLSYEQYF
TGTGCCAGCTCACCAAGATCCAGGCTCTCGTACGAGCAGTACTTC
>TRBV9|-|TRBJ2-5|-
CASSPMGGGGTQYF
TGTGCCAGCAGCCCCATGGGGGGTGGAGGGACCCAGTACTTC
>TRBV7-9|-|TRBJ1-1|once
CASRKPNPDSEAFF
TGTGCCAGCAGGAAACCGAACCCCGACTCTGAAGCTTTCTTT
>TRBV29-1|TRBD2|TRBJ2-3|-
CSAIELAGRTDTQYF
TGCAGCGCAATCGAGCTAGCGGGACGCACAGATACGCAGTATTTT
>TRBV19|-|TRBJ2-2|-
CASSNAGTGELFF
TGTGCCAGTAGCAACGCAGGGACAGGGGAGCTGTTTTTT
>TRBV5-1|-|TRBJ2-7|-
CASSLGQKYEQYF
TGCGCCAGCAGCTTGGGACAGAAATACGAGCAGTACTTC
>TRBV6-1|TRBD1|TRBJ1-2|-
CASDPGTGYYGYTF
TGTGCCAGCGATCCCGGGACAGGGTACTATGGCTACACCTTC
>TRBV30|-|TRBJ1-5|-
CAWSATVSNQPQHF
TGTGCCTGGAGCGCGACAGTTAGCAATCAGCCCCAGCATTTT
>TRBV9|TRBD1|TRBJ2-7|-
CASSGQGPSEQYF
TGTGCCAGCAGCGGACAGGGCCCCTCCGAGCAGTACTTC
>TRBV7-2|-|TRBJ2-3|-
CASSPQRGTDTQYF
TGTGCCAGCAGCCCTCAGCGTGGCACAGATACGCAGTATTTT
>TRBV6-5|-|TRBJ1-5|-
CASSSDWPSNQPQHF
TGTGCCAGCAGTTCGGACTGGCCAAGCAATCAGCCCCAGCATTTT
>TRBV11-2|-|TRBJ2-3|-
CASSFDRSTDTQYF
TGTGCCAGCAGCTTTGACAGAAGCACAGATACGCAGTATTTT
>TRBV28|-|TRBJ1-6|-
CASSQQGRGHNSPLHF
TGTGCCAGCAGCCAACAGGGAAGGGGCCATAATTCACCCCTCCACTTT
>TRBV9|TRBD2|TRBJ2-1|-
CASSPSSGTSYNEQFF
TGTGCCAGCAGCCCCTCATCCGGGACTAGCTACAATGAGCAGTTCTTC